This TCR beta chain came from a study of CD8 T cells in Susac syndrome. Reverse transcription used roughly 0.5 to 1 ug RNA and random hexamers. immunoSEQ multiplex PCR amplified TCR beta CDR3 across 54 Vbeta, 13 Jbeta. TCRdb analysed the immunoSEQ multiplex PCR reads with MiXCR anew, one entry per CDR3 protein. The sample carries more than 65,000 distinct CDR3 sequences, 95% recorded once. V shed 5 bases and J shed 0 bases, with 17 bases lying between them. The CDR3 is 17 residues long. Germline V gene lookup returns CDR1 SEHNR and CDR2 FQNEAQ (reference sequence). CD8+ and CD4+ T cells from blood underwent TCR beta sequencing, which was carried out in a high-throughput format. The authors negatively isolated CD8+ and CD4+ T cells and FACS-enriched TEMRA cells.

The sequenced sample was CD8+ T cells from PBMCs. This chain uses TRBV7-9 with TRBJ2-1; possible D gene TRBD2, 6 bases. This TCR was recovered from a human donor in good health. The CDR3 spells CASSPPRGTPSYNEQFF. DNA of the CDR3: TGTGCCAGCAGCCCTCCCCGCGGGACTCCCTCCTACAATGAGCAGTTCTTC.